The following is a T cell receptor beta chain sequence with its context. Its specificity is not known. This CDR3 has 13 amino acids. V lost 4 bases and J 3 bases, leaving 11 bases between the germline ends. From germline, CDR1 is SGHRS and CDR2 YFSETQ. The sample comes from a study of T-cell reconstitution after alpha-beta-depleted transplantation in children. Whole-study results and caveats: Several patients had high TCRbeta diversity at day 60; it came from surviving recipient T cells and thymic progenitors. Newly produced T cells mostly provided counts and TCRbeta diversity after one year, as hyperexpanded clones declined. Expanded clones from the graft, numbering several hundred, reportedly supplied alpha-beta T cells about two months after transplant.

During its preparation, the TCRbeta library received unique molecular identifiers. MiXCR, applied by TCRdb to the PCR reads, yields one record per CDR3 protein. Counted here are approximately 500,000 distinct CDR3 sequences, roughly 27% occurring once; the ten biggest clones make up around a third. This TCR came from a boy younger than two with Wiskott-Aldrich syndrome, due to receive a stem cell transplant. The sample consisted of PBMCs, taken before TCRalphabeta/CD19-depleted stem cell transplant. The genes are TRBV5-1 and TRBJ2-7; D unresolved. CDR3 DNA sequence: TGCGCCAGCAGCGCCGGACGGGTCTACGAGCAGTACTTC. Translated, it gives CASSAGRVYEQYF. The full variable domain, in which reference TRBV5-1 and TRBJ2-7 provide the parts outside the CDR3, is KAGVTQTPRYLIKTRGQQVTLSCSPISGHRSVSWYQQTPGQGLQFLFEYFSETQRNKGNFPGRFSGRQFSNSRSEMNVSTLELGDSALYLCASSAGRVYEQYFGPGTRLTVT.